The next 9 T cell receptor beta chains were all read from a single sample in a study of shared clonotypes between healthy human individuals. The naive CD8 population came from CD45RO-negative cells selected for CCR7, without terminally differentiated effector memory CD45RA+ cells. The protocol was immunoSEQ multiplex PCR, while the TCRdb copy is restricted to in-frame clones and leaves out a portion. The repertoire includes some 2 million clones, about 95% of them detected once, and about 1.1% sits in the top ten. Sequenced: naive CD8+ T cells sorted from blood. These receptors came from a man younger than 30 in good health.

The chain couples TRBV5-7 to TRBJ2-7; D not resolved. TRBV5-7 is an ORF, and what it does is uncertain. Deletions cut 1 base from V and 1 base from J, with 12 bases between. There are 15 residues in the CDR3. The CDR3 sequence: CASSLKLPRSYEQYF. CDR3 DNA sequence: TGTGCCAGCAGCTTGAAACTTCCTCGATCCTACGAGCAGTACTTC.

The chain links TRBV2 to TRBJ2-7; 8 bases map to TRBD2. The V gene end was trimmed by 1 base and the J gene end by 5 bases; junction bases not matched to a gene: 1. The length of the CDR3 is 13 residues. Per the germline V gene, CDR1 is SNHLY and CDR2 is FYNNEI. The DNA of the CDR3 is TGTGCCAGCAGTGAAGGAGCGGGAGACGAGCAGTACTTC. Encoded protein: CASSEGAGDEQYF.

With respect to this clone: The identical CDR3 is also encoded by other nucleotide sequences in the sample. CDR3 amino acids: CSAESNEQFF. The CDR3 region has the DNA TGCAGTGCTGAAAGCAATGAGCAGTTCTTC. The chain couples TRBV20-1 to TRBJ2-1, with D uncertain. This CDR3 is built from 10 residues. Deletions cut 5 bases from V and 6 bases from J, with 5 bases between. Germline CDR1 and CDR2: DFQATT and SNEGSKA (reference sequence).

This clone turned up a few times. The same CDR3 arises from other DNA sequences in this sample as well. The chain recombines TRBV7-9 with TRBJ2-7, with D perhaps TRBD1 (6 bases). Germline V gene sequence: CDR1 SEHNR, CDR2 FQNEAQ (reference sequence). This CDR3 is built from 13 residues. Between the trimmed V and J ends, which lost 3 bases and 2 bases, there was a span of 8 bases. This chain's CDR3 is CASSFSGAYEQYF. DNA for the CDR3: TGTGCCAGCAGCTTTTCAGGGGCCTACGAGCAGTACTTC.

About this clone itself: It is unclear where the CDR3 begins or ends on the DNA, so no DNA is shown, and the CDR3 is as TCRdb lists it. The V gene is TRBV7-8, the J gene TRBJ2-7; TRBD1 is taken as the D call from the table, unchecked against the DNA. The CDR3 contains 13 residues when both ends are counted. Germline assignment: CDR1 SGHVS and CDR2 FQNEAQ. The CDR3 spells CASSFGEGQEQYF.

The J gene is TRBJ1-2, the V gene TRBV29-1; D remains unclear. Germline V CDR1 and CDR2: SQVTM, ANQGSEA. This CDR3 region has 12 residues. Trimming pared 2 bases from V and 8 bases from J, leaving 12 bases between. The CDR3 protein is CSVETDLWGYTF. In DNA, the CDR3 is TGCAGCGTTGAAACAGATCTGTGGGGCTACACCTTC.

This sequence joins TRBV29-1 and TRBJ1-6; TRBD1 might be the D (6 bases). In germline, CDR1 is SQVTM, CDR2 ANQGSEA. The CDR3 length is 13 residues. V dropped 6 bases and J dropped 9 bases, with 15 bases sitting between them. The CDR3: CSVDGTSPSPLHF. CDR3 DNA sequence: TGCAGCGTGGACGGGACAAGTCCTTCACCCCTCCACTTT.

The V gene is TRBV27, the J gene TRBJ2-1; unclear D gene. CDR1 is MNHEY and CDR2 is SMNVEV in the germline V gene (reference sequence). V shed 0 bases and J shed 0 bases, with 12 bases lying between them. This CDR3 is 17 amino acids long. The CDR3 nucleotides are TGTGCCAGCAGTTTATCTTCGGCGGAACGCTCCTACAATGAGCAGTTCTTC. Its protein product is CASSLSSAERSYNEQFF.

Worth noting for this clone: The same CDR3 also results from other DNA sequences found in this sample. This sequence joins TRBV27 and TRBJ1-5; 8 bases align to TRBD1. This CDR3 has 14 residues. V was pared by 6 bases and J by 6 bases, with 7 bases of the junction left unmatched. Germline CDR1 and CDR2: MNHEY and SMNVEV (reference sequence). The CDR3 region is CASRPGGAGQPQHF. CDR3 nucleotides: TGTGCCAGCAGGCCAGGGGGCGCGGGTCAGCCCCAGCATTTT.